The rows below give T cell receptor beta chains drawn from one sample of a study of vaccination and CD4 T cells after COVID-19. These receptors' antigens are unknown. Each CDR3 protein is one row after TCRdb ran MiXCR on the PCR reads. The table has some 3,300 distinct CDR3 sequences, 15% to 20% seen once. The sequencing input was CD4+ T cells from blood, cultured in vitro. The receptors originated from a human donor who had recovered from COVID-19. The CDR3 runs from the conserved cysteine through the conserved F or W. D genes are given only for firm matches. Expanded clones are given a class, and other clones once, few, many or no size at all.

V gene	D gene	clone size	J gene	CDR3 protein	CDR3 DNA
TRBV6-5	.	large	TRBJ1-1	CASSYGGTEAFF	TGTGCCAGCAGTTACGGGGGGACTGAAGCTTTCTTT
TRBV3-1	.	.	TRBJ1-6	CASSLLFTANYNSPLHF	TGTGCCAGCAGCCTCCTCTTTACAGCGAACTATAATTCACCCCTCCACTTT
TRBV20-1	TRBD1	medium-sized	TRBJ1-3	CSARRWTGAGNTIYF	TGCAGTGCCAGGAGGTGGACAGGGGCTGGAAACACCATATATTTT
TRBV7-9	TRBD2	medium-sized	TRBJ2-1	CASSLAQGLAVHEQFF	TGTGCCAGCAGCTTAGCGCAGGGACTAGCGGTGCATGAGCAGTTCTTC
TRBV2	.	.	TRBJ1-3	CASSVKNTIYF	TGTGCCAGCAGTGTGAAAAACACCATATATTTT
TRBV6-5	.	.	TRBJ1-5	CASSSAFSNQPQHF	TGTGCCAGCAGTTCGGCGTTTAGCAATCAGCCCCAGCATTTT
TRBV20-1	.	.	TRBJ2-7	CSAPGAGLYEQCF	TGCAGTGCTCCCGGGGCGGGGCTCTACGAGCAGTGCTTC
TRBV18	TRBD2	few	TRBJ2-3	CASSPVMVTSGSGDTQYF	TGTGCCAGCTCACCCGTAATGGTGACTAGCGGCTCTGGAGATACGCAGTATTTT
TRBV5-1	.	few	TRBJ1-1	CASSLAGDTEAFF	TGCGCCAGCAGCTTGGCAGGGGATACTGAAGCTTTCTTT
TRBV4-1	TRBD1	.	TRBJ2-7	CASSQGAGTGIAYEQYF	TGCGCCAGCAGCCAAGGAGCCGGGACAGGGATCGCCTACGAGCAGTACTTC
TRBV5-1	.	few	TRBJ1-1	CASSLDQDAEAFF	TGCGCCAGCAGCTTGGACCAGGACGCTGAAGCTTTCTTT
TRBV20-1	TRBD2	few	TRBJ2-5	CSADAGGYQETQYF	TGCAGTGCCGACGCGGGGGGGTACCAAGAGACCCAGTACTTC
TRBV30	.	medium-sized	TRBJ1-1	CAWSRDGGGTEAFF	TGTGCCTGGAGCCGGGACGGGGGTGGCACTGAAGCTTTCTTT
TRBV20-1	.	few	TRBJ2-5	CSARRGETQYF	TGCAGTGCCCGTAGGGGAGAGACCCAGTACTTC
TRBV5-6	.	.	TRBJ1-2	CASSLGHGGYTF	TGTGCCAGCAGCTTAGGCCACGGGGGCTACACCTTC
TRBV5-4	.	few	TRBJ2-7	CASSLAQGTYEQYF	TGTGCCAGCAGCTTGGCCCAGGGGACCTACGAGCAGTACTTC
TRBV11-2	.	few	TRBJ2-7	CASSFIASYEQYF	TGTGCCAGCAGCTTTATCGCTTCCTACGAGCAGTACTTC
TRBV30	.	few	TRBJ1-2	CAWRGGNYGYTF	TGTGCCTGGAGGGGAGGTAACTATGGCTACACCTTC
TRBV11-2	.	few	TRBJ2-5	CASSLPTILGETQYF	TGTGCCAGCAGCCTCCCTACCATTCTGGGGGAGACCCAGTACTTC
TRBV3-1	.	.	TRBJ1-3	CASSQVGGNTIYF	TGTGCCAGCAGCCAAGTGGGTGGAAACACCATATATTTT
TRBV12-3/TRBV12-4	.	.	TRBJ1-4	CASSLRGDNEKLFF	TGTGCCAGCAGTTTACGTGGGGATAATGAAAAACTGTTTTTT